This T cell receptor (beta chain) was sequenced during a study of CD8 T cells in ankylosing spondylitis. The study's findings and limits: The study identified a TCR beta motif of about eight highly homologous variants that appeared characteristic of ankylosing spondylitis blood. Disease-linked clones were reportedly significantly enriched in matched ankylosing spondylitis synovial fluid. Past studies reported some motif variants in reactive arthritis synovial fluid and blood.

From germline, CDR1 is MGHRA and CDR2 YSYEKL. The ends lost 0 bases at V and 4 bases at J; junction bases unmatched: 10. The length of the CDR3 is 17 residues. This clonotype has a handful of counts. Its cognate antigen is unknown. With molecular barcodes, quantitative 5'-RACE was used to make the TCR beta libraries. TCRdb reprocessed the 5' RACE reads via MiXCR and lists one record per CDR3 protein. The table lists about 750,000 distinct CDR3 sequences, under 20% of them singletons. This clonotype originated in a male donor with ankylosing spondylitis. The chain has TRBV4-1 and TRBJ2-3, with 7 bases aligning to TRBD2. The sequenced sample was blood, either unsorted or a sorted T cell fraction (not recorded which). The CDR3 region has the DNA TGCGCCAGCAGCCAAGAGGGTCACAGCGGGGCACCAGATACGCAGTATTTT. This sequence encodes CASSQEGHSGAPDTQYF.